The subject of this entry is one T cell receptor (beta chain). Trimming took 7 bases from V and 0 from J, leaving 18 bases between them. Germline assignment: CDR1 SQVTM and CDR2 ANQGSEA. The CDR3 spans 15 residues. This entry comes from a study of CD8+CD57+ T cells in acquired aplastic anemia. Only patients with CD8+CD57+ cell expansion on flow cytometry were chosen for sequencing. It was genomic DNA that served as the template for profiling TCR beta VDJ and CDR3. TCRdb re-analysed the reads in MiXCR, keeping a single row per CDR3 protein. In the table there are under 200,000 distinct CDR3 sequences, nearly 50% of which are singletons.

Material for sequencing was sorted CD4+, CD8+, or CD8+CD57+ T cells (not recorded which) from PBMCs. The V gene is TRBV29-1, the J gene TRBJ1-1; D is possibly TRBD1 (6 bases). This TCR was recovered from a human donor with aplastic anemia. CDR3 amino acids: CSETPTAGVNTEAFF. In nucleotides, the CDR3 is TGCAGCGAGACACCCACGGCAGGGGTGAACACTGAAGCTTTCTTT.